This TCR beta chain is from a study of Graves' ophthalmopathy and Graves' hyperthyroidism. CDR3 regions of TCR beta were amplified from RNA transcripts. A first-round RT-PCR used HTBI primers, followed by a second-round multiplex PCR. From the multiplex PCR reads, TCRdb called clonotypes with MiXCR, one entry per CDR3 protein. The table has fewer than 650,000 distinct CDR3 sequences, around a fifth seen once. This CDR3 comprises 14 residues. Trimming removed 0 bases from V and 8 bases from J, with 14 bases in between. CDR1 is SGDLS, CDR2 YYNGEE, per germline. The table lists this clonotype with many counts. The PBMC fraction was derived from under 11 ml of fresh peripheral blood.

The sample was peripheral blood. This TCR derives from a woman in her late teens or twenties with stable Graves' hyperthyroidism. Some clones in this sample may be carry-over from other donors' samples. The chain is built from TRBV9 and TRBJ1-2; possibly TRBD1 for D (6 bases). The CDR3 bases are TGTGCCAGCAGCGTAGGACAGGCCGCCTTCGGCTACACCTTC. Its translation is CASSVGQAAFGYTF.